The next 2 T cell receptor beta chains were all read from a single sample in a study of identifying expanded T cells in peripheral blood (dated by TCRdb to about 2019). The method was the immunoSEQ multiplex PCR assay. TCRdb retrieved this table from immuneACCESS and kept in-frame rearrangements only. Not all clones are present; in checked studies, unresolved V genes account for under half, and no reason is known for the remainder. Within this sample are about 97,000 clones, with 88% of them counted one time only. The top ten clonotypes cover over 12% of the sample. Sequencing input: blood. These receptors were collected from a person aged 18-69 years in good health.

This clone was detected only once. The chain is built from TRBV9 and TRBJ2-3; 11 bases line up with TRBD2. V dropped 3 bases and J dropped 7; count of bases not matched to a gene: 7. The CDR3 length is 15 residues. CDR1 and CDR2 (germline): SGDLS, YYNGEE. CDR3 coding DNA: TGTGCCAGCAGCGAGGGGACTAGCGGTTCCTATACGCAGTATTTT. Translation: CASSEGTSGSYTQYF.

The chain carries TRBV18 and TRBJ1-2, with a tentative D call TRBD1 (5 bases). Trimming left V 3 bases short and J 1 base short, with 9 bases between. CDR1 and CDR2 from the germline V gene are KGHSH and LQKENI. The CDR3 loop spans 14 amino acids. The CDR3 sequence: CASSPDRVNYGYTF. The CDR3 DNA is TGTGCCAGCTCACCTGACAGAGTTAACTATGGCTACACCTTC.